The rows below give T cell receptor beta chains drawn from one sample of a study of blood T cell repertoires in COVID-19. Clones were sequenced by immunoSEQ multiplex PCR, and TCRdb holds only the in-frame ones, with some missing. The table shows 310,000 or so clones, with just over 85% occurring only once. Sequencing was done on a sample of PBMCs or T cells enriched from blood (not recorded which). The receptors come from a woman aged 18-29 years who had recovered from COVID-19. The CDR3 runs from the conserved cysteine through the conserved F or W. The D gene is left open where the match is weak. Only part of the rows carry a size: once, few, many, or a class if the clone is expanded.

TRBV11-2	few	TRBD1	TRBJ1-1	TGTGCCACAAAGGGGGCGCAGAGCACTGAAGCTTTCTTT	CATKGAQSTEAFF
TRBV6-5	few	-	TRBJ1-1	TGTGCCAGCAGTTACTCGGCCATTGGCACTGAAGCTTTCTTT	CASSYSAIGTEAFF
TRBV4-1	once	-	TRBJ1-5	TGCGCCAGCAGCCAAGAACTCTATGGAGGGGCTCAGCCCCAGCATTTT	CASSQELYGGAQPQHF
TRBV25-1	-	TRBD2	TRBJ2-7	TGTGCCAGCAGTGAATCCGGACTAGCGGGGCTCTACGAGCAGTACTTC	CASSESGLAGLYEQYF
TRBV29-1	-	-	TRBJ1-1	TGCAGCGTCGGATTGACTCAGAATGAAGCTTTCTTT	CSVGLTQNEAFF
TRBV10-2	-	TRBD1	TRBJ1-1	TGCGCCAGCTTTGGACAGGGGGAGAGAGGGGGCACTGAAGCTTTCTTT	CASFGQGERGGTEAFF
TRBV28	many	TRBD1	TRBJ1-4	TGTGCCAGCAGTCCGGGACAGCAGTCGGAAAAACTGTTTTTT	CASSPGQQSEKLFF
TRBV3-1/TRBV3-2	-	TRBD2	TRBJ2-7	TGTGCCAGCAGCCCATGGATAATAGCGGGAGGGGGCTACGAGCAGTACTTC	CASSPWIIAGGGYEQYF
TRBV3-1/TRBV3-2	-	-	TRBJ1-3	TGTGCCAGCAGCATGGGGGCTCCTGGAAACACCATATATTTT	CASSMGAPGNTIYF
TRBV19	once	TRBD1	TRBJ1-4	TGTGCCAGTAGTATTCTCCCGGGACAGGGGGCACAAGAAAAACTGTTTTTT	CASSILPGQGAQEKLFF
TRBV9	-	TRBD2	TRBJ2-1	TGTGCCAGCAGCCCCTTTGAGCGGGGGGGATGGAATGAGCAGTTCTTC	CASSPFERGGWNEQFF
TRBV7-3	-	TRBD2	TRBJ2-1	TGTGCCAGCAGTCCCGGACTAGCGGGGGGACCATACAATGAGCAGTTCTTC	CASSPGLAGGPYNEQFF
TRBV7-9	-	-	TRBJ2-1	TGTGCCAGCTCAAGCAGGGGTTCCGAGTACAATGAGCAGTTCTTC	CASSSRGSEYNEQFF
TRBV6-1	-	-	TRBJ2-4	TGTGCCAGCAGTGAAGACGAGACAATCGGGGAGAACTTC	CASSEDETIGENF
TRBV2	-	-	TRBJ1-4	TGTGCCAGCAGAGAGGGCCTGGAAAAACTGTTTTTT	CASREGLEKLFF
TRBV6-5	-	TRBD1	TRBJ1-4	TGTGCCAGCAGTTACGAGGAGGGGGCAGGTGAAAAACTGTTTTTT	CASSYEEGAGEKLFF
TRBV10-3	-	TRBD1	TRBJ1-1	TGTGCCATACGTTCCAATCCGGGACAGGGGGACACTGAAGCTTTCTTT	CAIRSNPGQGDTEAFF
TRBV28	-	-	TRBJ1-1	TGTGCCAGCAGATCGGCCGGGAGAGCAGCTTTCTTT	CASRSAGRAAFF
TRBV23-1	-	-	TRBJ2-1	TGCGCCAGCAGTCAATCTGCGCGGGCCGAGGGTGAGCAGTTCTTC	CASSQSARAEGEQFF
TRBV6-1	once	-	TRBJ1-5	TGTGCCAGCAGTGAATTGATAGATAGCAATCAGCCCCAGCATTTT	CASSELIDSNQPQHF
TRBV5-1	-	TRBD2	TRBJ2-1	TGCGCCAGCAGCCCGATGACTAGCGGGGGGGCAGGCAATGAGCAGTTCTTC	CASSPMTSGGAGNEQFF
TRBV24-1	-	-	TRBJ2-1	TGTGCCACCAGTGATTCCGCGGGACTCTCCTACAATGAGCAGTTCTTC	CATSDSAGLSYNEQFF
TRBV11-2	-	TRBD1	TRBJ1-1	TGTGCCAGCAGTATTCAGGGGGACACTGAAGCTTTCTTT	CASSIQGDTEAFF
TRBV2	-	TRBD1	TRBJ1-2	TGTGCCAGCACCTTACAGGGGACAGGGAGATATGGCTACACCTTC	CASTLQGTGRYGYTF
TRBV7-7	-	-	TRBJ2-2	TGTGCCAGCAGCTCCACGAGCACCGGGGAGCTGTTTTTT	CASSSTSTGELFF
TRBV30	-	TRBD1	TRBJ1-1	TGTGCCTGGAGTGGAGGGGACAGGGGGGATACTGAAGCTTTCTTT	CAWSGGDRGDTEAFF
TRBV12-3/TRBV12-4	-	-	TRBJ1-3	TGTGCCAGCTTTAGCTCTGGAAACACCATATATTTT	CASFSSGNTIYF
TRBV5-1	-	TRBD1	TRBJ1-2	TGCGCCAGCCGGGAGGAGACAGGGGATAACTATGGCTACACCTTC	CASREETGDNYGYTF
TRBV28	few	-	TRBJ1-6	TGTGCCAGCAGTACAATTGGACAGCCTTTGAATTCACCCCTCCACTTT	CASSTIGQPLNSPLHF
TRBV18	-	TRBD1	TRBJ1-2	TGTGCCAGCTCACCGGGACAGGGTAGGGGCTACACCTTC	CASSPGQGRGYTF
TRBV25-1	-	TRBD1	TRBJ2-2	TGTGCCAGCAGTGAGTTCCACGACAGGGGCGAGAACACCGGGGAGCTGTTTTTT	CASSEFHDRGENTGELFF